The count of the clone carrying this T cell receptor (beta chain) is one. CDR1 and CDR2 from the germline V gene are SGHDT and YYEEEE. The CDR3 runs to 14 residues. J lost 0 bases, V lost 4 bases, and 3 bases had no gene match. The source of the sample is a study of blood T cell repertoires in COVID-19. Across the study: COVID-19 samples from acute and convalescent phases originated in the United States, Italy and Spain.

Repertoires were generated with immunoSEQ multiplex PCR, while TCRdb's copy carries only in-frame clones and drops some. The sample contains about 180,000 clones, more than 85% of which appear only once. Sequenced sample: peripheral blood. The receptor comes from a woman aged 25 to 39 with active or convalescent COVID-19. This chain connects TRBV5-6 to TRBJ1-1; the match to TRBD1 covers 7 bases. DNA of the CDR3: TGTGCCAGCAGCCCGGGACAGATGAACACTGAAGCTTTCTTT. This sequence encodes CASSPGQMNTEAFF.